These T cell receptor beta chains were read from a single sample in a study of T-cell reconstitution after alpha-beta-depleted transplantation in children. TCRdb used MiXCR to reprocess the PCR reads, holding one entry per CDR3 protein. The sample lists around 240,000 distinct CDR3 sequences, approximately 8.9% occurring once. The sample consisted of PBMCs, mostly from graft donor cells, taken 180 days after TCRalphabeta/CD19-depleted stem cell transplant. The receptors shown here come from a male patient aged 10-17 years who had a stem cell transplant for acute lymphoblastic leukemia, so the T cells may come from the graft donor. CDR3s include the opening cysteine and the closing phenylalanine or tryptophan. The D gene is left open where the match is weak. Clone size is given for some rows only: seen once, a few or many times, or a class if the clone is expanded.

>TRBJ1-2|NA|many|TRBV27
TGTGCCACGCGGAAGGGGGTCCTCTATGGCTACACCTTC
CATRKGVLYGYTF
>TRBJ2-7|TRBD1|many|TRBV5-6
TGTGCCAGCAGCACGACAGGGGGCGAGCAGTACTTC
CASSTTGGEQYF
>TRBJ2-7|TRBD2|many|TRBV13
TGTGCCAGCAGCTCCTCAGTGGCGGGAGGGCCGTGGTACGAGCAGTACTTC
CASSSSVAGGPWYEQYF
>TRBJ2-3|TRBD1|many|TRBV7-2
TGTGCCAGCAGCTTAGTCGGACAGGGCCCAGATACGCAGTATTTT
CASSLVGQGPDTQYF
>TRBJ2-7|TRBD1|many|TRBV4-3
TGCGCCAGCAGCCTTCGGGACAGGGAAGCCTACGAGCAGTACTTC
CASSLRDREAYEQYF
>TRBJ2-1|TRBD2|many|TRBV27
TGTGCCAGCTTCTCGGGGGGGCCCTACAATGAGCAGTTCTTC
CASFSGGPYNEQFF
>TRBJ1-3|TRBD1|NA|TRBV15
TGTGCCACCAGCAGAGATCTTGGACAGGTCGGAAACACCATATATTTT
CATSRDLGQVGNTIYF
>TRBJ2-7|TRBD1|many|TRBV20-1
TGCAGTGCTAGAGCGCACAGGGGTTACGAGCAGTACTTC
CSARAHRGYEQYF
>TRBJ2-1|TRBD2|many|TRBV14
TGTGCCAGCAGCCAAGAGGGGATAAGGCGGGGGGGCCGGAATGAGCAGTTCTTC
CASSQEGIRRGGRNEQFF
>TRBJ1-5|NA|many|TRBV28
TGTGCCAGCAGTTTGTTTAGAGGGGCGAATCAGCCCCAGCATTTT
CASSLFRGANQPQHF
>TRBJ2-1|TRBD2|many|TRBV7-9
TGTGCCAGCAGTCATCTTAGCGGGAGCCCCGAAAGGTGGCAGTTCTTC
CASSHLSGSPERWQFF
>TRBJ2-1|NA|many|TRBV7-2
TGTGCCAGCAGCTTCCGAAGTTCCTCCTACAATGAGCAGTTCTTC
CASSFRSSSYNEQFF
>TRBJ1-1|TRBD1|many|TRBV4-2
TGTGCCAGCAGCCAACCGGGACAGCCCTTTCGAGCTTTCTTT
CASSQPGQPFRAFF